The source of this TCR beta chain is a study of CD8+ T cells in alopecia areata. Turning to the study itself: Patients remained on tofacitinib for 6 to 18 months and then went 6 months without it.

Looked up from germline, CDR1 is SGHTA and CDR2 is FQGNSA. The CDR3 runs 11 residues. Trimming stripped 5 bases from V and 4 bases from J, with 5 bases between. Whole-study findings and limits: Scalp clonality decreased significantly with tofacitinib, and so did expanded CD8+ clones among the top 100. Compared with normal scalp, lesional scalp had higher clonality and more expanded CD8+ clones.

Comment on this clone: Antigen: not known. The sample holds other DNA sequences that translate to the same CDR3.

cDNA reverse transcribed from extracted RNA served as the sequencing template. Generated by immunoSEQ multiplex PCR, the TCRdb table keeps only in-frame clones and is missing some. The repertoire consists of about 200,000 clones, with around three fifths occurring once and the leading ten covering around 4.3%. Indicated treatment: oral pan-JAK inhibitor, 5-10 mg twice daily. The V and J genes are TRBV7-2 and TRBJ2-5; D is ambiguous. This specimen was CD4+ T cells sorted from blood, taken at week 4, from a patient treated with tofacitinib. The receptor comes from a human donor with alopecia areata. CDR3: CASSRGETQYF. In DNA, the CDR3 is TGTGCCAGCAGCCGAGGAGAGACCCAGTACTTC.